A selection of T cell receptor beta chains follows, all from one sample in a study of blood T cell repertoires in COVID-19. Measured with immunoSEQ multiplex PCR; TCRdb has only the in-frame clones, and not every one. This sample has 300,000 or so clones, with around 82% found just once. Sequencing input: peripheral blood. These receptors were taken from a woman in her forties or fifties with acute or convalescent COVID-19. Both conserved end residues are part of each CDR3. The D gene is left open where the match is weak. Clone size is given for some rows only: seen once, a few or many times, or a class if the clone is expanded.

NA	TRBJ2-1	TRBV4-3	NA	CASSQVVLGFEQFF	TGCGCCAGCAGCCAAGTCGTTCTCGGGTTTGAGCAGTTCTTC
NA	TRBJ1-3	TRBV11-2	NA	CASSHTMGHILSGNTIYF	TGTGCCAGCAGCCACACTATGGGGCATATACTCTCTGGAAACACCATATATTTT
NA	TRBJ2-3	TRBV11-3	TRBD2	CASSFDTSGRTTDTQYF	TGTGCCAGCAGCTTCGATACTAGCGGGAGGACCACAGATACGCAGTATTTT
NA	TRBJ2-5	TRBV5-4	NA	CASTQGVQETQYF	TGTGCCAGCACCCAAGGGGTTCAAGAGACCCAGTACTTC
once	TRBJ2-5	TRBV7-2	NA	CASSFDSVETQYF	TGTGCCAGCAGCTTCGACAGTGTCGAGACCCAGTACTTC
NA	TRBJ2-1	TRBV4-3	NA	CASSYGHPYEQFF	TGCGCCAGCAGCTATGGACACCCCTATGAGCAGTTCTTC
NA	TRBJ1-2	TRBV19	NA	CASSSPGQGYDGYTF	TGTGCCAGTAGTAGTCCCGGGCAGGGCTATGATGGCTACACCTTC
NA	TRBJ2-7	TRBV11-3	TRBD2	CASSLSGSSYEQYF	TGTGCCAGCAGCTTAAGCGGGAGCTCCTACGAGCAGTACTTC
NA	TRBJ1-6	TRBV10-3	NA	CAIKERIAYNSPLHF	TGTGCCATCAAAGAGAGGATAGCCTATAATTCACCCCTCCACTTT
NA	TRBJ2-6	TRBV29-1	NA	CSVGTAGGANVLTF	TGCAGCGTGGGAACGGCGGGAGGGGCCAACGTCCTGACTTTC
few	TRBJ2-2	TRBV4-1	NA	CASSQESGELFF	TGCGCCAGCAGCCAGGAGTCCGGGGAGCTGTTTTTT
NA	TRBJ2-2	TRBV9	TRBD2	CASSAPTSGSSAGELFF	TGTGCCAGCAGCGCGCCGACTAGCGGGAGTTCCGCCGGGGAGCTGTTTTTT
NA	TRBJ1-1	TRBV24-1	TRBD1	CATLSPGTGEAFF	TGTGCCACCCTCAGTCCCGGGACAGGGGAAGCTTTCTTT
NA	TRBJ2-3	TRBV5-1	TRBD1	CASSYTGVYTDTQYF	TGCGCCAGCAGTTATACAGGGGTTTACACAGATACGCAGTATTTT
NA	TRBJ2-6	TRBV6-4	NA	CASSDGHHSGANVLTF	TGTGCCAGCAGTGATGGACACCACTCTGGGGCCAACGTCCTGACTTTC
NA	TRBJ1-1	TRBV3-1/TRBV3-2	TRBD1	CASSLRTGSEAFF	TGTGCCAGCAGCCTGAGGACAGGGAGTGAAGCTTTCTTT
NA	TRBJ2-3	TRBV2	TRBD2	CASSESGLLAGGHTQYF	TGTGCCAGCAGTGAATCCGGGTTACTAGCGGGGGGGCATACGCAGTATTTT
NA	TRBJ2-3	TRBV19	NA	CASSRQFPRDTQYF	TGTGCCAGTAGTAGACAGTTCCCACGGGATACGCAGTATTTT
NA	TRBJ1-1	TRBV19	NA	CASSIEQPMNTEAFF	TGTGCCAGTAGTATAGAACAGCCCATGAACACTGAAGCTTTCTTT
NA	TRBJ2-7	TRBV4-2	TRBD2	CASSQRTSGIYEQYF	TGTGCCAGCAGCCAAAGGACTAGCGGGATCTACGAGCAGTACTTC